The rows below give T cell receptor beta chains drawn from one sample of a study of blood T cell repertoires in COVID-19. Produced via immunoSEQ multiplex PCR; TCRdb's table is partial and in-frame only. The table has some 90,000 clones, around 88% seen once. The sequencing input was peripheral blood. Receptor source: an older woman with COVID-19, enrolled during active disease. Each CDR3 is given with its conserved first and last residue. The D gene is left open where the match is weak. Size tells how often a clone was seen (once, few, many) or the class of an expanded clone, and some rows leave it out.

clone size | J gene | CDR3 length | D gene | V gene | CDR3 DNA | CDR3 protein
NA | TRBJ1-2 | 11 | NA | TRBV19 | TGTGCCAGTAGTACGAGTTATGGCTACACCTTC | CASSTSYGYTF
NA | TRBJ2-1 | 17 | TRBD2 | TRBV30 | TGTGCCTGGAGCCAGGGACTAGCGGGGGCGTCCTACAATGAGCAGTTCTTC | CAWSQGLAGASYNEQFF
once | TRBJ2-2 | 16 | NA | TRBV7-2 | TGTGCCAGCAGCCTAAGGAGCCGACCGAACACCGGGGAGCTGTTTTTT | CASSLRSRPNTGELFF
NA | TRBJ1-5 | 13 | NA | TRBV27 | TGTGCCAGCAGTTGGGGAGAGCGTCAGCCCCAGCATTTT | CASSWGERQPQHF
NA | TRBJ1-1 | 11 | NA | TRBV2 | TGTGCCAGCAAAGACAGGATTGAAGCTTTCTTT | CASKDRIEAFF
NA | TRBJ1-5 | 14 | TRBD1 | TRBV4-3 | TGCGCCAGCAGCCAGACCAGGGGGCATCAGCCCCAGCATTTT | CASSQTRGHQPQHF
NA | TRBJ2-7 | 13 | TRBD2 | TRBV20-1 | TGCAGTGCTAGTCCCGGGGGGGCTTACGAGCAGTACTTC | CSASPGGAYEQYF
NA | TRBJ1-5 | 15 | TRBD1 | TRBV19 | TGTGCCAGCAGACAGGGGGGGTTGAGCAATCAGCCCCAGCATTTT | CASRQGGLSNQPQHF
NA | TRBJ1-6 | 16 | NA | TRBV18 | TGTGCCAGCTCACCCAGACAGTACCAGGGCTCCTCACCCCTCCACTTT | CASSPRQYQGSSPLHF
NA | TRBJ1-6 | 15 | NA | TRBV6-5 | TGTGCCAGCAGTCACACCAGGGCAGAGAATTCACCCCTCCACTTT | CASSHTRAENSPLHF
few | TRBJ1-5 | 16 | NA | TRBV1 | TGCACCAGCAGCCAAGAAACATCCAATAGCAATCAGCCCCAGCATTTT | CTSSQETSNSNQPQHF
NA | TRBJ2-1 | 17 | NA | TRBV7-2 | TGTGCCAGCAGCTTAGCGGCGGGGGCGGTTTCCTACAATGAGCAGTTCTTC | CASSLAAGAVSYNEQFF
NA | TRBJ1-1 | 14 | NA | TRBV7-2 | TGTGCCAGCAGCCCTATGTTCAGGGGCACTGAAGCTTTCTTT | CASSPMFRGTEAFF
NA | TRBJ2-7 | 14 | TRBD2 | TRBV7-2 | TGTGCCAGCAGCTCAGGACTAGTCATTCAGGAGCAGTACTTC | CASSSGLVIQEQYF
NA | TRBJ2-1 | 18 | NA | TRBV6-6 | TGTGCCAGCAGTCCCTTAACCACTACCCCTGGATTTTACAATGAGCAGTTCTTC | CASSPLTTTPGFYNEQFF
NA | TRBJ2-1 | 16 | NA | TRBV7-3 | TGTGCCAGCAGCTTACTGGGCACCTCAGGTGATAATGAGCAGTTCTTC | CASSLLGTSGDNEQFF
NA | TRBJ2-7 | 15 | TRBD1 | TRBV6-5 | TGTGCCAGCAGTCCCCGGACAGGGGGCCGGCACGAGCAGTACTTC | CASSPRTGGRHEQYF
few | TRBJ2-7 | 12 | NA | TRBV4-2 | TGTGCCAGCAGCCAAGATCGGGACAACCCGTACTTC | CASSQDRDNPYF
NA | TRBJ1-2 | 14 | NA | TRBV5-6 | TGTGCCAGCAGCGTCAAGCGGGCTAACTATGGCTACACCTTC | CASSVKRANYGYTF
NA | TRBJ1-2 | 14 | NA | TRBV2 | TGTGCCAGCAGGCCGGCGGTAGGTGACTATGGCTACACCTTC | CASRPAVGDYGYTF
NA | TRBJ1-4 | 16 | NA | TRBV5-1 | TGCGCCAGCAGCTTGGCCGGGTCGGCGGGAGGTGAAAAACTGTTTTTT | CASSLAGSAGGEKLFF
NA | TRBJ2-2 | 15 | TRBD2 | TRBV2 | TGTGCCAGCAGTGAGGGGGGGTCTGTCACCGGGGAGCTGTTTTTT | CASSEGGSVTGELFF
NA | TRBJ2-5 | 14 | NA | TRBV7-3 | TGTGCCAGCAGCTTAGGGCCTAATCAAGAGACCCAGTACTTC | CASSLGPNQETQYF
NA | TRBJ1-5 | 13 | TRBD1 | TRBV29-1 | TGCAGCGTGGGGGACAGTTACAATCAGCCCCAGCATTTT | CSVGDSYNQPQHF
few | TRBJ1-5 | 12 | NA | TRBV27 | TGTGCCAGCAGTCGAGACAATCAGCCCCAGCATTTT | CASSRDNQPQHF
NA | TRBJ1-6 | 15 | TRBD1 | TRBV7-9 | TGTGCCAGCGGAGGACAGGGACCAAGAAATTCACCCCTCCACTTT | CASGGQGPRNSPLHF
NA | TRBJ1-5 | 13 | TRBD1 | TRBV6-2/TRBV6-3 | TGTGCCAGCAGTGACGACAGGGCTCAGCCCCAGCATTTT | CASSDDRAQPQHF
NA | TRBJ1-2 | 14 | NA | TRBV5-1 | TGCGCCAGCAGCTCGCCGAGGGAAGGGTATGGCTACACCTTC | CASSSPREGYGYTF
NA | TRBJ2-7 | 14 | NA | TRBV5-1 | TGCGCCAGCAGCTTGTCATCAGCGGTTTACGAGCAGTACTTC | CASSLSSAVYEQYF
NA | TRBJ1-4 | 15 | NA | TRBV7-9 | TGTGCCAGCAGCCCGGGCGGGGCAACTAATGAAAAACTGTTTTTT | CASSPGGATNEKLFF
NA | TRBJ2-1 | 14 | NA | TRBV5-1 | TGCGCCAGCAGCTTGGGCAGGGGGAGGCATGAGCAGTTCTTC | CASSLGRGRHEQFF
few | TRBJ1-2 | 12 | NA | TRBV12-3/TRBV12-4 | TGTGCCAGCAAGAGACAGGACGATGGCTACACCTTC | CASKRQDDGYTF
NA | TRBJ1-4 | 13 | TRBD1 | TRBV5-4 | TGTGCCAGCGTGGACAGGGCTAATGAAAAACTGTTTTTT | CASVDRANEKLFF
NA | TRBJ2-3 | 16 | TRBD1 | TRBV2 | TGTGCCAGCAGTGTCGGACAGGGGAGAGTCGCAGATACGCAGTATTTT | CASSVGQGRVADTQYF
NA | TRBJ2-7 | 15 | TRBD1 | TRBV7-8 | TGTGCCAGCAGTCGTGACCCGGGACAGGGCTACGAGCAGTACTTC | CASSRDPGQGYEQYF
NA | TRBJ1-2 | 14 | NA | TRBV6-1 | TGTGCCAGCAGTGAACTTCTATGGGCTTATGGCTACACCTTC | CASSELLWAYGYTF
few | TRBJ1-2 | 12 | NA | TRBV30 | TGTGCCTGGAGCCCGGACAGCTATGGCTACACCTTC | CAWSPDSYGYTF
NA | TRBJ2-1 | 14 | NA | TRBV5-1 | TGCGCCAGCAGCTTGGCGTCGTCGACTTTGGAGCAGTTCTTC | CASSLASSTLEQFF
NA | TRBJ2-7 | 18 | TRBD2 | TRBV7-2 | TGTGCCAGCAGCTTAGATGATAGCGGGGGGGCTTGGACTTACGAGCAGTACTTC | CASSLDDSGGAWTYEQYF
NA | TRBJ1-1 | 14 | NA | TRBV5-4 | TGTGCCAGCAGGCGGCAGGGTAGGAACACTGAAGCTTTCTTT | CASRRQGRNTEAFF
NA | TRBJ1-4 | 14 | TRBD1 | TRBV5-1 | TGCGCCAGCAGCGTTGACAGGGTTGGGGAAAAACTGTTTTTT | CASSVDRVGEKLFF
few | TRBJ2-1 | 14 | NA | TRBV6-5 | TGTGCCACCCGCCCGGACAGAAATTACAATGAGCAGTTCTTC | CATRPDRNYNEQFF